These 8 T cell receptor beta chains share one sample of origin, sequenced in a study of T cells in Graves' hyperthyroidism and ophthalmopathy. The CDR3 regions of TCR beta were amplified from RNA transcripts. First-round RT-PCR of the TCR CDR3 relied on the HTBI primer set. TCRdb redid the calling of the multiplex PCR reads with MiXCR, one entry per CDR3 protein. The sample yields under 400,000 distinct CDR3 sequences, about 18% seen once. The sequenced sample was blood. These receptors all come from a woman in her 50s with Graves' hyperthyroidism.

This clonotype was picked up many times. CDR3 protein: CASSRGGLPSAGELFF. CDR3 nucleotides: TGTGCCAGCAGCAGAGGGGGGCTCCCGAGCGCCGGGGAGCTGTTTTTT. The chain combines TRBV11-3 with TRBJ2-2; tentatively, D is TRBD1 or TRBD2 (6 bases each). In germline, CDR1 is SGHNT, CDR2 YENEEA. This CDR3 is built from 16 residues. V shed 5 bases and J shed 6 bases, with 19 bases lying between them.

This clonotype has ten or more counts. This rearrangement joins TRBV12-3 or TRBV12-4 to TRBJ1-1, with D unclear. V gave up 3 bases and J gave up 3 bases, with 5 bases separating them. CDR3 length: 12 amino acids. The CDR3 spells CASSLEDTEAFF. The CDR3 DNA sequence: TGTGCCAGCAGTTTGGAGGACACTGAAGCTTTCTTT.

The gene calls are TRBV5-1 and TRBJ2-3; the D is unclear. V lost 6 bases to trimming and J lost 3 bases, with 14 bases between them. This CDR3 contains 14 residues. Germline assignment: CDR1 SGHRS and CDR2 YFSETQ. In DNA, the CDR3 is TGCGCCAGCACCAGTGACGGCCCAACAGATACGCAGTATTTT. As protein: CASTSDGPTDTQYF.

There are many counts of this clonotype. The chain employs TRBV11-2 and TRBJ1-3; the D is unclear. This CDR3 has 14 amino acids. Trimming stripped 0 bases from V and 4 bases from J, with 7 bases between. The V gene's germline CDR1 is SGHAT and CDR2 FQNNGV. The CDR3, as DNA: TGTGCCAGCAGCTTAGACTACGGAGGAAACACCATATATTTT. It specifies CASSLDYGGNTIYF.

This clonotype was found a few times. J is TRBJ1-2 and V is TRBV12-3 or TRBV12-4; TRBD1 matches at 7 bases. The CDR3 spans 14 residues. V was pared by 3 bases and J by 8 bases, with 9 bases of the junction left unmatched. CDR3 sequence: CASSLGTARGGYTF. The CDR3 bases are TGTGCCAGCAGTTTGGGGACAGCCCGAGGGGGCTACACCTTC.

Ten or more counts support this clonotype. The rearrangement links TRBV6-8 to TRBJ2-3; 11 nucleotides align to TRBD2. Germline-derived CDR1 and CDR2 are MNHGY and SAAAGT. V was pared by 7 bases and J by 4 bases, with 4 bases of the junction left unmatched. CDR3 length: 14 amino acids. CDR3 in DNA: TGTGCCAGCAACACTAGCGGGAGCGCAGATACGCAGTATTTT. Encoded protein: CASNTSGSADTQYF.

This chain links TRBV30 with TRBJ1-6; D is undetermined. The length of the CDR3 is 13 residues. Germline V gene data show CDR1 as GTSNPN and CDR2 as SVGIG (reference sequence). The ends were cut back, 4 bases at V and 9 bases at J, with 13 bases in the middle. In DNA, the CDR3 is TGTGCCTGGATGGATGTGTTGCGTTCACCCCTCCACTTT. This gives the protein CAWMDVLRSPLHF. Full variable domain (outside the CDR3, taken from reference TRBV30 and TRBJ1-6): SQTIHQWPATLVQPVGSPLSLECTVEGTSNPNLYWYRQAAGRGLQLLFYSVGIGQISSEVPQNLSASRPQDRQFILSSKKLLLSDSGFYLCAWMDVLRSPLHFGNGTRLTVT.

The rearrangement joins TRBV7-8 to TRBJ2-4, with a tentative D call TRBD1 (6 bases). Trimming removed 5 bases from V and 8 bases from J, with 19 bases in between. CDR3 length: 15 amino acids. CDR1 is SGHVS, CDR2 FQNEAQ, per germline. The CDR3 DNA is TGTGCCAGCAGCCCTTTCGAGGGGGTCTGGGACATTCAGTACTTC. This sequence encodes CASSPFEGVWDIQYF.